The present TCR beta chain was sequenced within a study of T cells in narcolepsy. This CDR3 has 16 amino acids. Trimming at V came to 4 bases and at J to 0 bases, leaving 5 bases not matched to a gene. CDR1 is MGHDK, CDR2 SYGVNS, per germline. Using immunoSEQ multiplex PCR, the repertoire was profiled, and TCRdb retains in-frame clones only, with some absent. The profile shows tens of thousands of clones, around 81% of them singletons. The chain links TRBV25-1 to TRBJ2-1, with TRBD2 matching 8 bases. The clonotype comes from a human donor in good health. The sequenced sample consisted of memory (CD45RA-) CD4+ T cells from blood. The CDR3 sequence: CASSARGGSSYNEQFF. The CDR3 nucleotides are TGTGCCAGCAGTGCCCGGGGGGGAAGCTCCTACAATGAGCAGTTCTTC.